This record looks at one T cell receptor (beta chain) sequence and its context. These data come from a study of identical twins. TCRdb fed the 5' RACE reads into MiXCR, producing one record per CDR3 protein. Among 450,000 or so distinct CDR3 sequences, approximately 24% were seen once, and the ten largest hold about 2.7%. These same data were also listed under a study on T cells expressing NK-cell markers.

The receptor was isolated from a young woman in good health. Material: CD4+ T cells sorted from blood.

The chain's CDR3 is CASSSFGQGSRRTEAFF. The CDR3 DNA is TGCGCCAGCAGCTCCTTCGGACAGGGGAGTCGAAGGACTGAAGCTTTCTTT. The rearrangement links TRBV5-1 to TRBJ1-1; TRBD1 matches 9 bases. This CDR3 is 17 amino acids long. V lost 3 bases and J lost 5; bases outside the gene matches: 14. In germline, CDR1 is SGHRS, CDR2 YFSETQ.